This TCR beta chain appears in the sequencing data of a study of early T cells in non-severe SARS-CoV-2 infection. TCRdb called the 5' RACE reads again in MiXCR, with one record for every CDR3 protein. The sample lists 84,000 or so distinct CDR3 sequences; roughly 13% were seen once. The CDR3 contains 14 residues. The TCR was taken from an adult who was a healthcare worker with PCR-confirmed SARS-CoV-2 infection or an uninfected control (not recorded which). The sample comprised whole blood. The V gene is TRBV1, the J gene TRBJ2-5. TRBV1 is designated a pseudogene. The CDR3 nucleotides read TGCACCAGCAGCCAAGACCCAGCAGAACAAACCCAGTACTTC. Translated, it gives CTSSQDPAEQTQYF.